These 26 T cell receptor beta chains share one sample of origin, sequenced in a study of cytomegalovirus exposure and HLA in healthy donors. PCR used 60 Vbeta primers and 13 Jbeta primers. Sequenced by immunoSEQ multiplex PCR; TCRdb stores in-frame clones only, minus some. The sample lists around 92,000 clones, about 84% occurring once. The specimen was PBMCs. These receptors were obtained from a man aged 18-30 years in good health and CMV-seronegative.

This chain uses TRBV6-1 with TRBJ1-6, with 11 bases identical to TRBD1. This CDR3 region has 16 residues. V trimming: 0 bases; J trimming: 8 bases; junction bases outside the gene matches: 3. Germline lookup yields CDR1 MNHNS and CDR2 SASEGT. CDR3 amino acids: CASSEAMGQGDSPLHF. The CDR3 coding sequence is TGTGCCAGCAGTGAAGCGATGGGACAGGGGGATTCACCCCTCCACTTT.

The chain is built from TRBV6-5 and TRBJ1-4; D may be TRBD1 (5 bases). The V end was cut by 6 bases, the J end by 12 bases, with 20 bases between. The germline V gene has CDR1 MNHEY and CDR2 SVGAGI. The CDR3 has 14 amino acids. This chain's CDR3 is CASRELGGLYQLFF. CDR3 in DNA: TGTGCCAGCAGAGAACTGGGGGGACTTTATCAACTGTTTTTT.

This chain uses TRBV19 with TRBJ1-2; TRBD1 is a possible D gene (5 bases). Trimming removed 6 bases at V and 7 bases at J, with 12 bases between. This CDR3 contains 12 residues. Germline V gene data show CDR1 as LNHDA and CDR2 as SQIVND (reference sequence). The DNA for the CDR3 is TGTGCCAGTAGAGGGCAGGGTGGTGGCTACACCTTC. This gives the protein CASRGQGGGYTF.

V usage is TRBV5-6 and J usage is TRBJ2-7; tentatively, D is TRBD2 (6 bases). This CDR3 has 15 residues. Germline values: CDR1 SGHDT, CDR2 YYEEEE. V was cut by 6 bases and J by 5 bases, with 21 bases left in between. The CDR3: CASNLAGTPAHEQYF. The CDR3 DNA follows: TGTGCCAGCAACTTAGCCGGGACTCCGGCCCACGAGCAGTACTTC.

The rearrangement joins TRBV4-2 to TRBJ2-3, with TRBD2 identical over 14 bases. CDR3 length: 16 residues. Trimming cost V 4 bases and J 4 bases; bases outside gene matches: 4. Looked up from germline, CDR1 is LGHNA and CDR2 is YNFKEQ. The CDR3, as DNA: TGTGCCAGCAGCCGGGGGACTAGCGGGGGCTCAGATACGCAGTATTTT. As protein: CASSRGTSGGSDTQYF.

The J gene is TRBJ1-4, the V gene TRBV5-1; 7 bases are a match to TRBD1. In germline, CDR1 is SGHRS, CDR2 YFSETQ. The CDR3 length is 16 residues. Trimming removed 4 bases from V and 5 bases from J; junction bases left unmatched: 11. Here the CDR3 reads CASSIQTGQGNEKLFF. CDR3 bases: TGCGCCAGCAGCATCCAGACAGGGCAGGGGAATGAAAAACTGTTTTTT.

This chain connects TRBV7-8 to TRBJ2-5; TRBD1 matches at 8 bases. The CDR3 runs 16 residues. Germline CDR1 reads SGHVS; CDR2 reads FQNEAQ. The J segment lost 1 base and the V segment lost 1 base, leaving 5 bases of the junction unmatched. The CDR3 nucleotides read TGTGCCAGCAGCTTAGGCCCCAGGGGGCTCCAAGAGACCCAGTACTTC. This codes for CASSLGPRGLQETQYF.

V and J are TRBV7-8 and TRBJ1-3; 9 positions match TRBD1. The germline gives CDR1 SGHVS, CDR2 FQNEAQ. The V gene end was trimmed by 4 bases and the J gene end by 0 bases; junction bases not matched to a gene: 1. The CDR3 is 15 amino acids. CDR3 sequence (DNA): TGTGCCAGCAGCTCGGGACAGGGCTCTGGAAACACCATATATTTT. Encoded protein: CASSSGQGSGNTIYF.

This clone has more than one count but fewer than ten. Distinct nucleotide sequences in the sample also encode this CDR3. V and J are TRBV5-1 and TRBJ1-2; TRBD1 matches at 7 bases. Germline loops: CDR1 SGHRS, CDR2 YFSETQ. This CDR3 contains 13 residues. The ends lost 0 bases at V and 8 bases at J; junction bases unmatched: 4. The CDR3 loop is CASSLGQGKGYTF. CDR3 sequence (DNA): TGCGCCAGCAGCTTGGGACAGGGAAAGGGCTACACCTTC.

This chain connects TRBV18 to TRBJ1-1; TRBD1 matches 10 bases. V lost 4 bases, J lost 7 bases, and 6 bases stayed unmatched. Germline values: CDR1 KGHSH, CDR2 LQKENI. There are 14 residues in the CDR3. The CDR3 reads CASSLRQGANEAFF. The CDR3 DNA reads TGTGCCAGCTCACTGAGACAGGGGGCCAATGAAGCTTTCTTT.

The V gene is TRBV18, the J gene TRBJ2-3; TRBD1 aligns across 9 bases. The germline V gene encodes CDR1 KGHSH and CDR2 LQKENI. V lost 3 bases to trimming and J lost 0 bases; unmatched junction nucleotides: 1. This CDR3 contains 15 residues. CDR3 coding DNA: TGTGCCAGCTCACCCGGGACAGGGAGCACAGATACGCAGTATTTT. Protein sequence: CASSPGTGSTDTQYF. Full variable domain (outside the CDR3, taken from reference TRBV18 and TRBJ2-3): NAGVMQNPRHLVRRRGQEARLRCSPMKGHSHVYWYRQLPEEGLKFMVYLQKENIIDESGMPKERFSAEFPKEGPSILRIQQVVRGDSAAYFCASSPGTGSTDTQYFGPGTRLTVL.

The chain combines TRBV7-9 with TRBJ1-6; TRBD1 matches 10 bases. Germline lookup yields CDR1 SEHNR and CDR2 FQNEAQ (reference sequence). The CDR3 has 16 residues. V shed 5 bases, J shed 9 bases, and the junction held 10 bases outside the gene matches. The CDR3, as DNA: TGTGCCAGCAGCCATCAGGCGACAGGGGGCTTTTCACCCCTCCACTTT. Encoded protein: CASSHQATGGFSPLHF. Variable domain in full (rest from reference TRBV7-9 and TRBJ1-6): DTGVSQNPRHKITKRGQNVTFRCDPISEHNRLYWYRQTLGQGPEFLTYFQNEAQLEKSRLLSDRFSAERPKGSFSTLEIQRTEQGDSAMYLCASSHQATGGFSPLHFGNGTRLTVT.

For the CDR3, the DNA is TGTGCCAGCTCCCGGGGGGGATCCGGGATTAACATAAGATATGGCTACACCTTC. It encodes CASSRGGSGINIRYGYTF. The chain is built from TRBV14 and TRBJ1-2, with TRBD1 as a possible D gene (5 bases). The CDR3 has 18 residues. Trimming left V 8 bases short and J 5 bases short, with 30 bases between. Germline loops: CDR1 SGHDN, CDR2 FVKESK.

This clone was picked up a small number of times. The chain couples TRBV5-4 to TRBJ1-1, with 7 nucleotides matching TRBD1. CDR1 and CDR2 from the germline V gene are SGHNT and YYREEE (reference sequence). J was trimmed by 2 bases and V by 3 bases; bases with no gene match: 4. The CDR3 consists of 14 residues. CDR3 sequence: CASSSGQTNTEAFF. The CDR3, as DNA: TGTGCCAGCAGCTCGGGACAGACTAACACTGAAGCTTTCTTT.

This rearrangement joins TRBV6-7 to TRBJ1-2; 10 nucleotides line up with TRBD1. TRBV6-7 is flagged as an ORF with uncertain function. V shed 2 bases, J shed 8 bases, and the junction held 8 bases outside the gene matches. This CDR3 contains 15 residues. This CDR3 is CASSYPGQGGVGYTF. The CDR3 nucleotides are TGTGCCAGCAGTTACCCCGGACAGGGGGGGGTCGGCTACACCTTC.

The chain joins TRBV6-5 to TRBJ1-5, with a possible D match to TRBD1 (5 bases). V dropped 6 bases and J dropped 3 bases, with 12 bases sitting between them. Germline V gene sequence: CDR1 MNHEY, CDR2 SVGAGI. CDR3 length: 14 amino acids. The CDR3 is CASSPRVNNQPQHF. As DNA, the CDR3 is TGTGCCAGCAGCCCCAGGGTTAACAATCAGCCCCAGCATTTT.

Regarding this clone: Mismatch with germline at one junction end may stem from a read error. The rearrangement uses TRBV19 and TRBJ2-7; weak D call: TRBD2 (7 bases). Germline V gene lookup returns CDR1 LNHDA and CDR2 SQIVND (reference sequence). CDR3 length: 15 amino acids. CDR3 sequence: CASSKSAGEGYEQYF. CDR3 nucleotides: TGTGCCAGCAGTAAATCGGCAGGGGAGGGCTACGAGCAGTACTTC.

The chain employs TRBV30 and TRBJ1-6; 7 bases are a match to TRBD1. With 5 bases clipped from V and 5 bases from J, the junction kept 0 bases outside the gene matches. The CDR3 runs 12 residues. From germline, CDR1 is GTSNPN and CDR2 SVGIG (reference sequence). The CDR3: CAWDRDNSPLHF. Here the CDR3 DNA reads TGTGCCTGGGACAGGGATAATTCACCCCTCCACTTT.

The CDR3 spells CASSLITGSTDTQYF. CDR3 bases: TGTGCCAGCAGCTTAATAACAGGGTCCACAGATACGCAGTATTTT. This chain uses TRBV7-3 with TRBJ2-3; D might be TRBD1 (6 bases). V was cut by 1 base and J by 2 bases, with 10 bases left in between. Germline CDR1 is SGHTA and CDR2 is FQGTGA. The CDR3 length is 15 residues.

The gene calls are TRBV5-1 and TRBJ1-1; D is ambiguous. Trimming pared 1 base from V and 0 bases from J, leaving 10 bases between. In germline, CDR1 is SGHRS, CDR2 YFSETQ. The CDR3 contains 15 residues. The CDR3 sequence: CASSLTAGMNTEAFF. As DNA, the CDR3 is TGCGCCAGCAGCTTGACGGCGGGTATGAACACTGAAGCTTTCTTT.

The rearrangement links TRBV9 to TRBJ2-2; 7 bases map to TRBD2. V gave up 5 bases and J gave up 5 bases; unmatched junction bases: 9. CDR3 length equals 15 residues. From germline, CDR1 is SGDLS and CDR2 YYNGEE. This chain's CDR3 is CASSGGGTLTGELFF. For the CDR3, the DNA is TGTGCCAGCAGTGGGGGGGGGACTTTAACCGGGGAGCTGTTTTTT.

This clone showed up just a few times. V is TRBV7-9 and J is TRBJ1-2; perhaps TRBD1 as D (5 bases). CDR1 and CDR2 from the germline V gene are SEHNR and FQNEAQ (reference sequence). Trimming took 1 base from V and 6 from J, leaving 15 bases between them. The CDR3 loop spans 15 amino acids. The CDR3 sequence is CASSLGGQALHGYTF. As DNA, the CDR3 is TGTGCCAGCAGCTTAGGGGGCCAGGCCCTCCATGGCTACACCTTC.

This clone was counted a few times. The chain carries TRBV27 and TRBJ2-3; tentative D call: TRBD2 (6 bases). The CDR3 loop spans 16 amino acids. V lost 2 bases and J 3 bases, leaving 15 bases between the germline ends. Germline CDR1 is MNHEY and CDR2 is SMNVEV (reference sequence). The CDR3 loop reads CASSLVWAGRTDTQYF. The CDR3 nucleotides read TGTGCCAGCAGTTTAGTCTGGGCAGGGAGGACAGATACGCAGTATTTT.

This clone has only one observation. This CDR3 is CSVAVASGLILMDTQYF. Written as DNA, the CDR3 is TGCAGCGTTGCCGTGGCTAGCGGGTTAATCCTTATGGATACGCAGTATTTT. The rearrangement joins TRBV29-1 to TRBJ2-3, with TRBD2 matching over 8 bases. Germline V gene sequence: CDR1 SQVTM, CDR2 ANQGSEA. The ends lost 4 bases at V and 6 bases at J; junction bases unmatched: 18. The CDR3 runs 17 residues.

The chain recombines TRBV10-3 with TRBJ1-6, with D maybe TRBD1 (6 bases). CDR1 and CDR2 (germline): ENHRY, SYGVKD. There are 11 residues in the CDR3. Trimming stripped 10 bases from V and 14 bases from J, with 15 bases between. CDR3 residues: CATSVSGALHF. In DNA form, the CDR3 reads TGTGCCACCTCGGTGTCAGGGGCCCTCCACTTT.

In its sample, this clone was seen a few times. The gene calls are TRBV4-2 and TRBJ1-6, with 12 bases aligning to TRBD1. This CDR3 is built from 16 residues. Germline lookup yields CDR1 LGHNA and CDR2 YNFKEQ. V lost 4 bases to trimming and J lost 9 bases; unmatched junction nucleotides: 7. The CDR3 nucleotides read TGTGCCAGCAGCCCTTTTTCGGGACAGGGGGCTTCACCCCTCCACTTT. As protein: CASSPFSGQGASPLHF.